A single T cell receptor beta chain is shown here with its context. Its specificity is not known. The sample originates from a study of shared clonotypes between healthy human individuals. Overall study context: Two women and a few men aged 18 to 49 served as donors.

The assay was immunoSEQ multiplex PCR, and TCRdb's table has in-frame clones only and misses some. The sample lists 1,500,000 or so clones; over 95% were seen once. Per germline, CDR1 SGHVS and CDR2 FQNEAQ. This CDR3 has 16 amino acids. The V segment lost 3 bases and the J segment 6 bases; nucleotides outside the gene matches: 10. Notes on the study in general: With a few donors compared, around 5% of naive CD4 clonotypes were shared.

The sequencing input was naive CD4+ T cells sorted from blood. As for subset: CD45RA+ positively selected. The TCR comes from a man in his thirties or forties in good health. The rearrangement uses TRBV7-8 and TRBJ1-5; 8 positions agree with TRBD1. The CDR3 protein is CASSFGFTGGGQPQHF. Here the CDR3 DNA reads TGTGCCAGCAGCTTCGGGTTTACAGGGGGAGGTCAGCCCCAGCATTTT.